One sample yielded the 9 T cell receptor beta chains listed below, sequenced in a study of human T cells and chemical hapten exposure (dated by TCRdb to the early 2020s). The time point label, read with the paper, signifies: patch test 2, 6 weeks after DPC sensitization. In the paper's terms, the treatment or condition label means: therapeutic diphenylcyclopropenone sensitization with weekly scalp DPC. To prepare the library, RACE was applied. Sequencing took place on a NextSeq 500. The public sequencing data were trimmed at Q25 with fastp and processed into clonotypes with MiXCR by TCRdb, which kept only in-frame beta chains. When rows share a CDR3 protein, they turn into one entry using the most common DNA and genes. Counted in this sample were fewer than 100,000 distinct CDR3 sequences; approximately 9.3% of them appeared once. Around 2% of the sample comes from the top ten. Material: whole blood, obtained in connection with sensitization to the hapten diphenylcyclopropenone (DPC). The receptors here all came from a middle-aged woman with alopecia areata. Some clones in this sample may be carry-over from other donors' samples.

There are a few counts of this clonotype. The rearrangement joins TRBV4-2 to TRBJ2-3; D might be TRBD1 (5 bases). Looked up from germline, CDR1 is LGHNA and CDR2 is YNFKEQ. The ends were cut back, 4 bases at V and 5 bases at J, with 16 bases in the middle. The CDR3 consists of 15 residues. The CDR3 DNA reads TGTGCCAGCAGCCCAGGACGGCCAGGGCAAGATACGCAGTATTTT. Its translation is CASSPGRPGQDTQYF.

The chain couples TRBV20-1 to TRBJ1-5; unclear D gene. The length of the CDR3 is 14 residues. Germline V gene sequence: CDR1 DFQATT, CDR2 SNEGSKA (reference sequence). V lost 6 bases and J 1 base, leaving 13 bases between the germline ends. CDR3 sequence reads: CSANMDGSNQPQHF. CDR3 nucleotides: TGCAGTGCCAACATGGACGGCAGCAATCAGCCCCAGCATTTT.

In this sample, this clonotype turned up many times. CDR3 protein: CASSDPGASAGEQFF. CDR3 in DNA: TGTGCCAGCAGTGACCCCGGGGCGTCCGCGGGGGAGCAGTTCTTC. V and J are TRBV12-3 or TRBV12-4 and TRBJ2-1, with a possible D match to TRBD2 (6 bases). CDR3 length: 15 amino acids. V lost 5 bases to trimming and J lost 10 bases, with 21 bases between them.

This clonotype came up a few times. The chain combines TRBV20-1 with TRBJ2-3; D is ambiguous. The CDR3 has 16 residues. Trimming pared 1 base from V and 0 bases from J, leaving 14 bases between. Looked up from germline, CDR1 is DFQATT and CDR2 is SNEGSKA (reference sequence). The CDR3 loop reads CSARVPFSASTDTQYF. DNA of the CDR3: TGCAGTGCTAGAGTACCCTTTTCGGCTAGCACAGATACGCAGTATTTT.

The sample holds many counts of this clonotype. The rearrangement joins TRBV3-1 to TRBJ2-2; no firm D call. Germline CDR1 and CDR2: LGHDT and YNNKEL (reference sequence). The CDR3 has 15 residues. V was clipped by 1 base and J by 3 bases, with 9 bases between them. CDR3: CASSQAQDHTGELFF. The CDR3 DNA sequence: TGTGCCAGCAGCCAAGCGCAAGACCACACCGGGGAGCTGTTTTTT.

The chain links TRBV6-5 to TRBJ2-5; D assignment may be TRBD1 or TRBD2 (5 bases each). From germline, CDR1 is MNHEY and CDR2 SVGAGI. Trimming left V 5 bases short and J 0 bases short, with 16 bases between. The CDR3 is 16 amino acids. For the CDR3, the DNA is TGTGCCAGCAGTACTAGAGGGGCATTGTACCAAGAGACCCAGTACTTC. Translated: CASSTRGALYQETQYF.

This clonotype occurred a few times. V and J are TRBV25-1 and TRBJ2-5, with D maybe TRBD1 (6 bases). V was clipped by 3 bases and J by 5 bases, with 16 bases between them. Germline V gives CDR1 MGHDK, CDR2 SYGVNS. CDR3 length: 15 amino acids. For the CDR3, the DNA is TGTGCCAGCAGTGAGGGGGCGCGCACCGCGGAGACCCAGTACTTC. This translates into CASSEGARTAETQYF.

This clonotype was seen at least ten times. V gene TRBV10-3 combines with J gene TRBJ2-6; D uncertain. This CDR3 is built from 13 residues. Per germline, CDR1 ENHRY and CDR2 SYGVKD. V lost 8 bases and J lost 0, with 5 bases in between. The CDR3 reads CAIGSSGANVLTF. The CDR3 DNA reads TGTGCCATCGGTAGCTCTGGGGCCAACGTCCTGACTTTC.

The chain links TRBV20-1 to TRBJ1-5; 7 bases agree with TRBD1. CDR1 and CDR2 from the germline V gene are DFQATT and SNEGSKA (reference sequence). The CDR3 totals 15 residues. V trimming: 4 bases; J trimming: 2 bases; junction bases outside the gene matches: 8. The chain's CDR3 is CSATKGAGGNQPQHF. Written as DNA, the CDR3 is TGCAGTGCTACAAAGGGGGCAGGGGGCAATCAGCCCCAGCATTTT.